This record concerns one T cell receptor (beta chain) sequence. Its antigen is currently unknown. The data stem from a study of a mutant IDH1 vaccine in newly diagnosed glioma. Study context: Radiotherapy alone preceded vaccination by 4-6 weeks; alternatively, vaccination started with temozolomide cycles. Patients had received radiotherapy, temozolomide, or both previously, most receiving both. The study's findings and limits: Patients showed vaccine-induced immune responses at a rate of more than 80%.

Time point denoted: week 5, during vaccination. Vaccinated patients received 300 ug of mutant IDH1 20-mer peptide per dose, with topical imiquimod. Donors' newly diagnosed IDH1-mutant WHO grade 3 or 4 astrocytomas lacked nuclear ATRX. Measured with immunoSEQ multiplex PCR; TCRdb has only the in-frame clones, and not every one. In the table there are 75,000 to 85,000 clones, roughly 90% of which are singletons. The V gene end was trimmed by 3 bases and the J gene end by 3 bases; junction bases not matched to a gene: 8. This CDR3 is built from 16 residues. In germline, CDR1 is LNHDA, CDR2 SQIVND (reference sequence).

This sample comprised PBMCs, obtained from a glioma patient whose treatment included an IDH1 peptide vaccine. The rearrangement joins TRBV19 to TRBJ2-1, with 7 bases aligning to TRBD1. The origin of this receptor is a woman in her forties or fifties with glioma. As DNA, the CDR3 is TGTGCCAGTAGTATGATGGGGACAGCTTACTACAATGAGCAGTTCTTC. It yields the protein CASSMMGTAYYNEQFF. The full variable domain, in which reference TRBV19 and TRBJ2-1 provide the parts outside the CDR3, is DGGITQSPKYLFRKEGQNVTLSCEQNLNHDAMYWYRQDPGQGLRLIYYSQIVNDFQKGDIAEGYSVSREKKESFPLTVTSAQKNPTAFYLCASSMMGTAYYNEQFFGPGTRLTVL.